This T cell receptor (beta chain) was retrieved from a study of blood T cell repertoires in COVID-19. For the study at large: Donors in the United States, Italy and Spain gave samples during acute or convalescent COVID-19. T cells, B-cell-depleted T cells, or PBMCs supplied cDNA or gDNA.

Authors' processing steps: The assay estimated nucleated cells by amplifying reference gene primers. Only in-frame clones appear in the TCRdb table, and some are missing; sequencing was by immunoSEQ multiplex PCR. V and J calls plus clone size are reproduced from that table; the DNA served to infer D and trimming. The sample includes some 260,000 clones, about 86% seen only once; the top ten take approximately 4%. The study drew participants aged roughly 18 to 95 years from about two dozen US areas. With 4 bases removed from V and 0 bases from J, the gap between germline ends came to 10 bases. This CDR3 contains 15 residues. Germline V gene lookup returns CDR1 SGHNT and CDR2 YYREEE (reference sequence).

This receptor was obtained from a young man with acute COVID-19. Material: PBMCs or T cells enriched from blood (not recorded which). This rearrangement joins TRBV5-4 to TRBJ1-4; no clear D. CDR3: CASSPAGTTNEKLFF. CDR3 DNA: TGTGCCAGCAGCCCGGCAGGCACAACTAATGAAAAACTGTTTTTT. Looking up the rest from reference TRBV5-4 and TRBJ1-4 gives the full variable domain: ETGVTQSPTHLIKTRGQQVTLRCSSQSGHNTVSWYQQALGQGPQFIFQYYREEENGRGNFPPRFSGLQFPNYSSELNVNALELDDSALYLCASSPAGTTNEKLFFGSGTQLSVL.